These 26 T cell receptor beta chains were sequenced from one sample in a study of persistence of HIV-infected CD4 T cells. Cells were stimulated with CMV-infected fibroblast lysates at 10 ug/mL. CD40L-negative CD69-negative CD45RO-high memory CD4+ T cells were sorted as populations depleted of antigen-responding cells. This was the immunoSEQ version 4 assay in survey mode. TCRdb's copy holds only in-frame clones and misses some; the assay was immunoSEQ multiplex PCR. The sample carries tens of thousands of clones, around four fifths recorded once. These receptors have no identified antigens. Here the sequenced sample was CD4+ T cells sorted from PBMCs after roughly 18-hour stimulation, taken from a patient who received antiretroviral therapy. These receptors were taken from an adult woman with HIV who was CMV-seropositive.

J is TRBJ1-1 and V is TRBV7-9, with 7 bases identical to TRBD1. The CDR3 loop spans 17 amino acids. The V gene's germline CDR1 is SEHNR and CDR2 FQNEAQ (reference sequence). The V and J ends lost 6 bases and 1 base, in that order; junction bases with no gene match: 14. CDR3 in amino acids: CASRPTLRGRENTEAFF. The CDR3 DNA reads as TGTGCCAGCAGGCCTACCTTGAGGGGGCGAGAGAACACTGAAGCTTTCTTT.

J is TRBJ1-2 and V is TRBV5-5, with D possibly matching TRBD1 (6 bases). The V gene's germline CDR1 is SGHKS and CDR2 YYEKEE (reference sequence). The CDR3 consists of 13 residues. Between the trimmed V and J ends, which lost 7 bases and 3 bases, there was a span of 13 bases. CDR3 loop: CASQQGIDYGYTF. The DNA for the CDR3 is TGTGCCAGCCAACAGGGCATCGACTATGGCTACACCTTC.

The rearrangement uses TRBV28 and TRBJ1-1; 9 positions agree with TRBD1. Per germline, CDR1 MDHEN and CDR2 SYDVKM. Trimming took 3 bases from V and 1 from J; bases not matched to a gene: 3. CDR3 length: 15 residues. The CDR3 spells CASSLGTGWNTEAFF. The CDR3 bases are TGTGCCAGCAGTTTGGGGACAGGGTGGAACACTGAAGCTTTCTTT.

This clone has more than one count but fewer than ten. CDR3 sequence (DNA): TGTGCCACCAGGAGGCAGAGGGGCAATCAGCCCCAGCATTTT. Translated: CATRRQRGNQPQHF. V is TRBV19 and J is TRBJ1-5; D uncertain. The CDR3 runs 14 residues. V shed 10 bases and J shed 2 bases, with 15 bases lying between them. Germline V gives CDR1 LNHDA, CDR2 SQIVND (reference sequence).

The chain has TRBV18 and TRBJ2-1; D is uncertain. V was clipped by 6 bases and J by 9 bases, with 9 bases between them. The CDR3 loop spans 11 amino acids. The V gene's germline CDR1 is KGHSH and CDR2 LQKENI. As DNA, the CDR3 is TGTGCCAGCTCTCCTACTATTGAGCAGTTCTTC. As protein: CASSPTIEQFF.

The genes are TRBV24-1 and TRBJ2-7; 10 nucleotides match TRBD1. Germline V lookup: CDR1 KGHDR, CDR2 SFDVKD. After removal of 5 bases from V and 5 bases from J, the junction contained 11 bases not matched to a gene. The CDR3 spans 16 residues. CDR3 DNA sequence: TGTGCCACCAGTGTTCTCGACAGGGGGCTTGGCGACGAGCAGTACGTC. It yields the protein CATSVLDRGLGDEQYV.

This clone was seen a few times. The V call is TRBV21-1, the J call TRBJ1-6; the table gives TRBD1 as D, unverified against the DNA. TRBV21-1 is an annotated pseudogene. This CDR3 contains 16 residues. CDR3 sequence (DNA): TGTGCCAGCAGCAAAGTTGGGGCAGTAAATAATTCACCCCTCCACTTT. This encodes CASSKVGAVNNSPLHF.

This chain connects TRBV28 to TRBJ1-6, with TRBD1 as a possible D gene (5 bases). This CDR3 has 14 amino acids. Per the germline V gene, CDR1 is MDHEN and CDR2 is SYDVKM. Deletions cut 6 bases from V and 7 bases from J, with 13 bases between. The CDR3 region has the DNA TGTGCCAGCAGGACGGGACGGCTAAATTCACCCCTCCACTTT. Amino acid sequence: CASRTGRLNSPLHF.

The chain combines TRBV7-9 with TRBJ2-2; the D is unclear. The V gene lost 5 bases and the J gene lost 1 base, with 8 bases spanning the gap. There are 14 residues in the CDR3. Germline assignment: CDR1 SEHNR and CDR2 FQNEAQ (reference sequence). The CDR3 reads CASSPTRNTGELFF. CDR3 bases: TGTGCCAGCAGCCCCACCAGGAACACCGGGGAGCTGTTTTTT.

The V gene is TRBV3-1 (or the pseudogene TRBV3-2), the J gene TRBJ2-6, with D uncertain. V was cut by 1 base and J by 1 base, with 5 bases left in between. Germline V gene data show CDR1 as LGHDT and CDR2 as YNNKEL (reference sequence). The CDR3 totals 15 residues. The CDR3 DNA follows: TGTGCCAGCAGCCAAGTGGGTTCTGGGGCCAACGTCCTGACTTTC. Amino acids: CASSQVGSGANVLTF.

This rearrangement joins TRBV19 to TRBJ1-1; 8 positions match TRBD1. This CDR3 comprises 15 residues. The germline gives CDR1 LNHDA, CDR2 SQIVND (reference sequence). The V gene end was trimmed by 3 bases and the J gene end by 6 bases; junction bases not matched to a gene: 9. In DNA form, the CDR3 reads TGTGCCAGTAGTATTCCAACAGGGGGTGCGGCTGAAGCTTTCTTT. This translates into CASSIPTGGAAEAFF.

This clone showed up just a few times. The chain links TRBV5-1 to TRBJ2-7, with TRBD2 matching 10 bases. V lost 0 bases and J lost 4; bases outside the gene matches: 7. Germline V gene data show CDR1 as SGHRS and CDR2 as YFSETQ. The CDR3 contains 16 residues. CDR3 protein: CASSLEVAGGTYEQYV. The CDR3 coding sequence is TGCGCCAGCAGCTTGGAGGTAGCGGGGGGAACGTACGAGCAGTACGTC.

V is TRBV18 and J is TRBJ2-2, with a weak D call TRBD2 (5 bases). Germline CDR1 reads KGHSH; CDR2 reads LQKENI. Trimming took 1 base from V and 4 from J, leaving 7 bases between them. The CDR3 has 14 residues. In nucleotides, the CDR3 is TGTGCCAGCTCACCACGGGGAGTCACCGGGGAGCTGTTTTTT. Protein: CASSPRGVTGELFF. Full variable domain (remainder filled in from reference TRBV18 and TRBJ2-2): NAGVMQNPRHLVRRRGQEARLRCSPMKGHSHVYWYRQLPEEGLKFMVYLQKENIIDESGMPKERFSAEFPKEGPSILRIQQVVRGDSAAYFCASSPRGVTGELFFGEGSRLTVL.

The rearrangement links TRBV7-9 to TRBJ2-7; D not resolved. From germline, CDR1 is SEHNR and CDR2 FQNEAQ (reference sequence). The CDR3 contains 13 residues. With 1 base removed from V and 6 bases from J, the gap between germline ends came to 10 bases. The CDR3 DNA is TGTGCCAGCAGCTTAGTGGGAATTAGCGAGCAGTACTTC. Translation gives CASSLVGISEQYF.

The chain carries TRBV7-2 and TRBJ1-4; no firm D call. V was trimmed by 2 bases and J by 4 bases, leaving 8 bases between them. This CDR3 is built from 14 residues. Germline V gene lookup returns CDR1 SGHTA and CDR2 FQGNSA. Written as DNA, the CDR3 is TGTGCCAGCAGCTTATTCCGGAGTAATGAAAAACTGTTTTTT. It yields the protein CASSLFRSNEKLFF.

This clone was counted between two and nine times. The gene calls are TRBV10-3 and TRBJ1-1, with 7 nucleotides matching TRBD1. Germline V gives CDR1 ENHRY, CDR2 SYGVKD. V dropped 9 bases and J dropped 3; count of bases not matched to a gene: 7. This CDR3 contains 13 residues. The CDR3 region is CAMQTGQDTEAFF. For the CDR3, the DNA is TGTGCCATGCAGACAGGGCAGGACACTGAAGCTTTCTTT.

The chain carries TRBV7-3 and TRBJ1-3, with D perhaps matching TRBD1 (6 bases). V was trimmed by 5 bases and J by 0 bases, leaving 17 bases between them. The CDR3 loop spans 17 amino acids. CDR1 and CDR2 from the germline V gene are SGHTA and FQGTGA. CDR3 residues: CASSQSTGSFSGNTIYF. CDR3 in DNA: TGTGCCAGCAGCCAATCTACAGGGTCGTTCTCTGGAAACACCATATATTTT.

The rearrangement links TRBV24-1 to TRBJ1-1; 7 positions agree with TRBD1. V gave up 3 bases and J gave up 2 bases; unmatched junction bases: 14. The CDR3 runs to 18 residues. Germline loops: CDR1 KGHDR, CDR2 SFDVKD. The CDR3 DNA reads TGTGCCACCAGTGATCCGAGGGCCGCAGGGGGGCCAAACACTGAAGCTTTCTTT. Protein sequence: CATSDPRAAGGPNTEAFF.

The chain employs TRBV6-6 and TRBJ2-5; the match to TRBD2 covers 7 bases. The CDR3 is 13 residues long. The germline CDR1 and CDR2 sequences are MNHNY and SVGAGI (reference sequence). V trimming: 7 bases; J trimming: 4 bases; junction bases outside the gene matches: 6. In nucleotides, the CDR3 is TGTGCCAGCACCGGACTAGAGAGAGAGACCCAGTACTTC. Translating gives CASTGLERETQYF.

CDR3 in amino acids: CASSDGQYNEQFF. The DNA for the CDR3 is TGTGCCAGCAGTGACGGCCAGTACAATGAGCAGTTCTTC. The chain couples TRBV6-1 to TRBJ2-1; no firm D call. Trimming removed 3 bases at V and 4 bases at J, with 7 bases between. The CDR3 has 13 amino acids. The V gene's germline CDR1 is MNHNS and CDR2 SASEGT.

This clone was detected a few times. The chain combines TRBV6-6 with TRBJ1-2; D unresolved. The ends were cut back, 8 bases at V and 4 bases at J, with 8 bases in the middle. The CDR3 contains 11 residues. CDR1 and CDR2 from the germline V gene are MNHNY and SVGAGI (reference sequence). CDR3 in amino acids: CASGHGYGYTF. The CDR3 nucleotides are TGTGCCAGCGGTCATGGCTATGGCTACACCTTC.

The chain joins TRBV5-6 to TRBJ1-2; D is unclear. V was cut by 1 base and J by 6 bases, with 10 bases left in between. Germline V gene lookup returns CDR1 SGHDT and CDR2 YYEEEE. CDR3 length equals 13 residues. As DNA, the CDR3 is TGTGCCAGCAGCTTGTCCCAACGGCATGGCTACACCTTC. Its protein product is CASSLSQRHGYTF.

This clone was seen just once. This chain links TRBV3-1 (or the pseudogene TRBV3-2) with TRBJ1-1; a possible D gene is TRBD1 (5 bases). CDR1 and CDR2 (germline): LGHDT, YNNKEL (reference sequence). This CDR3 is 15 amino acids long. The V gene lost 7 bases and the J gene lost 1 base, with 16 bases spanning the gap. The CDR3 loop is CASTSTGGGNTEAFF. DNA of the CDR3: TGTGCCAGCACCTCCACGGGGGGAGGGAACACTGAAGCTTTCTTT.

The chain couples TRBV5-5 to TRBJ1-1; 7 positions match TRBD1. CDR1 and CDR2 (germline): SGHKS, YYEKEE (reference sequence). Trimming cost V 0 bases and J 3 bases; bases outside gene matches: 8. The CDR3 runs 16 residues. CDR3 sequence reads: CASSLAHTGVYTEAFF. CDR3 DNA sequence: TGTGCCAGCAGCTTGGCTCACACAGGGGTGTACACTGAAGCTTTCTTT. Supplemented by reference TRBV5-5 and TRBJ1-1, the full variable domain reads DAGVTQSPTHLIKTRGQQVTLRCSPISGHKSVSWYQQVLGQGPQFIFQYYEKEERGRGNFPDRFSARQFPNYSSELNVNALLLGDSALYLCASSLAHTGVYTEAFFGQGTRLTVV.

The count of this clone is one. The chain uses TRBV30 and TRBJ2-1, with TRBD2 identical over 11 bases. CDR1 is GTSNPN, CDR2 SVGIG, per germline (reference sequence). Trimming cost V 7 bases and J 3 bases; bases outside gene matches: 5. The CDR3 sequence is 14 residues long. Written as DNA, the CDR3 is TGTGCCTCGGGGACTAGCGGAATCTACAATGAGCAGTTCTTC. Translated: CASGTSGIYNEQFF.

The chain couples TRBV4-2 to TRBJ2-3; 13 bases are a match to TRBD2. Germline assignment: CDR1 LGHNA and CDR2 YNFKEQ. J gave up 5 bases and V 0 bases, and 14 bases lay outside the gene matches. The CDR3 is 20 residues long. CDR3 residues: CASSQDRTSGGLPRVDTQYF. The DNA of the CDR3 is TGTGCCAGCAGCCAAGATAGGACTAGCGGGGGCTTACCTAGAGTAGATACGCAGTATTTT.